This is a list of T cell receptor beta chains from one sample in a study of cytomegalovirus exposure and HLA in healthy donors. The protocol was immunoSEQ multiplex PCR, while the TCRdb copy is restricted to in-frame clones and leaves out a portion. The data contain 190,000 or so clones, 80% of them singletons. The sequencing input was PBMCs. These TCRs come from a boy between 10 and 17 years old in good health and CMV-seronegative. Both conserved end residues are part of each CDR3. Fields, in order: V gene, D gene, J gene, clone size, CDR3 DNA, CDR3 protein. D genes are given only for firm matches. Size is omitted from some rows. Given values are once, few, many or a class for expanded clones.

v_gene: TRBV28
d_gene: TRBD1
j_gene: TRBJ1-1
abundance: NA
CDR3nt: TGTGCCAGCAGTTTCGGGACAGACATTGAAGCTTTCTTT
CDR3aa: CASSFGTDIEAFF

v_gene: TRBV14
d_gene: NA
j_gene: TRBJ2-2
abundance: NA
CDR3nt: TGTGCCAGCAGCCAACAGACACATACGAACACCGGGGAGCTGTTTTTT
CDR3aa: CASSQQTHTNTGELFF

v_gene: TRBV5-8
d_gene: NA
j_gene: TRBJ1-6
abundance: NA
CDR3nt: TGTGCCAGCAGCTTAAGGGGTTCACCCCTCCACTTT
CDR3aa: CASSLRGSPLHF

v_gene: TRBV10-1
d_gene: TRBD1
j_gene: TRBJ2-1
abundance: NA
CDR3nt: TGCGCCAGCAGTGAAACAAACAGGGGGCATCGTAATGAGCAGTTCTTC
CDR3aa: CASSETNRGHRNEQFF

v_gene: TRBV7-2
d_gene: TRBD2
j_gene: TRBJ2-2
abundance: NA
CDR3nt: TGTGCCAGCAGCTTAGTTAGCGGGAGGGTCACCGGGGAGCTGTTTTTT
CDR3aa: CASSLVSGRVTGELFF

v_gene: TRBV5-1
d_gene: NA
j_gene: TRBJ2-1
abundance: NA
CDR3nt: TGCGCCAGCAGCCCCGTCGGGGGGCGGGGATGGGATGAGCAGTTCTTC
CDR3aa: CASSPVGGRGWDEQFF

v_gene: TRBV28
d_gene: NA
j_gene: TRBJ2-6
abundance: NA
CDR3nt: TGTGCCAGCAGTTTAAACGGGGTACCAGGGGCCAACGTCCTGACTTTC
CDR3aa: CASSLNGVPGANVLTF

v_gene: TRBV4-2
d_gene: TRBD1
j_gene: TRBJ2-5
abundance: NA
CDR3nt: TGTGCCAGCAGCCTAGGTTTACAGGGGGCGGAAGAGACCCAGTACTTC
CDR3aa: CASSLGLQGAEETQYF

v_gene: TRBV30
d_gene: TRBD2
j_gene: TRBJ2-1
abundance: NA
CDR3nt: TGTGCCTGGAGTGTACTTGCGACTAGCGGGAGTGATGAGCAGTTCTTC
CDR3aa: CAWSVLATSGSDEQFF

v_gene: TRBV4-2
d_gene: NA
j_gene: TRBJ1-2
abundance: once
CDR3nt: TGTGCCAGCAGCCCCCGGGACACATATGGCTACACCTTC
CDR3aa: CASSPRDTYGYTF

v_gene: TRBV7-9
d_gene: NA
j_gene: TRBJ2-7
abundance: NA
CDR3nt: TGTGCCAGCAGCTTCCAGTATGGCGGGGACGAGCAGTACTTC
CDR3aa: CASSFQYGGDEQYF

v_gene: TRBV15
d_gene: TRBD1
j_gene: TRBJ2-7
abundance: NA
CDR3nt: TGTGCCACCAGCAGAGATCCCCATTCCGGGACAGGGGGTGACGAGCAGTACTTC
CDR3aa: CATSRDPHSGTGGDEQYF

v_gene: TRBV9
d_gene: TRBD2
j_gene: TRBJ2-1
abundance: NA
CDR3nt: TGTGCCAGCAGCAGTACGGTTACTTTACTAGCGGGGTACAATGAGCAGTTCTTC
CDR3aa: CASSSTVTLLAGYNEQFF

v_gene: TRBV7-8
d_gene: NA
j_gene: TRBJ1-2
abundance: NA
CDR3nt: TGTGCCACCTCTCAAAAGGCCCGCGACACCGCTAACTATGGCTACACCTTC
CDR3aa: CATSQKARDTANYGYTF

v_gene: TRBV5-6
d_gene: NA
j_gene: TRBJ2-7
abundance: NA
CDR3nt: TGTGCCAGCAGCTTGATTCCGGGCTACGAGCAGTACTTC
CDR3aa: CASSLIPGYEQYF

v_gene: TRBV9
d_gene: TRBD1
j_gene: TRBJ2-2
abundance: once
CDR3nt: TGTGCCAGCAGCGTGACAGGGGGTTCATCCGGGGAGCTGTTTTTT
CDR3aa: CASSVTGGSSGELFF

v_gene: TRBV7-9
d_gene: NA
j_gene: TRBJ1-5
abundance: NA
CDR3nt: TGTTCCAGCAGCTTAGTTCACTCTACGGCAGGGTACAATCAGCCCCAGCATTTT
CDR3aa: CSSSLVHSTAGYNQPQHF

v_gene: TRBV19
d_gene: TRBD2
j_gene: TRBJ2-1
abundance: NA
CDR3nt: TGTGCCAGTAGTATCACGGGGGCGGCTGGTCTAAGCGGGAGTGACCCCTACAATGAGCAGTTCTTC
CDR3aa: CASSITGAAGLSGSDPYNEQFF

v_gene: TRBV18
d_gene: TRBD1
j_gene: TRBJ1-2
abundance: NA
CDR3nt: TGTGCCAGCTCCGGACAGGGGTATGGCTACACCTTC
CDR3aa: CASSGQGYGYTF

v_gene: TRBV7-8
d_gene: NA
j_gene: TRBJ2-1
abundance: NA
CDR3nt: TGTGCCAGCAGCCCCAGGGGCCTCTACAATGAGCAGTTCTTC
CDR3aa: CASSPRGLYNEQFF

v_gene: TRBV27
d_gene: NA
j_gene: TRBJ2-7
abundance: NA
CDR3nt: TGTGCCAGCAGTCCGCGAACCCTTTCAGGCGAGCAGTACTTC
CDR3aa: CASSPRTLSGEQYF

v_gene: TRBV6-6
d_gene: TRBD1
j_gene: TRBJ2-7
abundance: NA
CDR3nt: TGTGCCAGCAGTTACTCGACAGGGGTGGGAGTATACGAGCAGTACTTC
CDR3aa: CASSYSTGVGVYEQYF

v_gene: TRBV2
d_gene: TRBD1
j_gene: TRBJ1-2
abundance: once
CDR3nt: TGTGCCATCCTTGCAGGGGGCGTGAAGGCTAACTATGGCTACACCTTC
CDR3aa: CAILAGGVKANYGYTF

v_gene: TRBV11-2
d_gene: NA
j_gene: TRBJ2-7
abundance: NA
CDR3nt: TGTGCCAGCAGCTTAGGACAGGCAGGCTCCTACGAGCAGTACTTC
CDR3aa: CASSLGQAGSYEQYF

v_gene: TRBV5-1
d_gene: NA
j_gene: TRBJ2-7
abundance: NA
CDR3nt: TGCGCCAGCAGCTTGGAGGGCGGGGCCCCACGGAAATACGAGCAGTACTTC
CDR3aa: CASSLEGGAPRKYEQYF

v_gene: TRBV7-6
d_gene: TRBD1
j_gene: TRBJ2-5
abundance: NA
CDR3nt: TGTGCCAGCAGCTCCCGGACAGGGGAGGTAGAGACCCAGTACTTC
CDR3aa: CASSSRTGEVETQYF

v_gene: TRBV7-6
d_gene: NA
j_gene: TRBJ1-5
abundance: once
CDR3nt: TGTGCCAGCAGCTTCCCCGGGACAAATAGCAATCAGCCCCAGCATTTT
CDR3aa: CASSFPGTNSNQPQHF

v_gene: TRBV6-5
d_gene: NA
j_gene: TRBJ1-2
abundance: NA
CDR3nt: TGTGCCAGCAGTTACGGGCAGGGTGTCGGCTACACCTTC
CDR3aa: CASSYGQGVGYTF

v_gene: TRBV7-2
d_gene: TRBD2
j_gene: TRBJ2-1
abundance: NA
CDR3nt: TGTGCCAGCAGCACCACTAGCGGTTCCTACAATGAGCAGTTCTTC
CDR3aa: CASSTTSGSYNEQFF

v_gene: TRBV6-6
d_gene: NA
j_gene: TRBJ1-1
abundance: NA
CDR3nt: TGTGCCAGCAGTTACTCGGTGGGGGCTACGAACACTGAAGCTTTCTTT
CDR3aa: CASSYSVGATNTEAFF

v_gene: TRBV29-1
d_gene: TRBD1
j_gene: TRBJ1-2
abundance: NA
CDR3nt: TGCAGCGTTTGGACAGGGGATGGCTACACCTTC
CDR3aa: CSVWTGDGYTF

v_gene: TRBV6-5
d_gene: TRBD1
j_gene: TRBJ2-2
abundance: NA
CDR3nt: TGTGCCAGCAGCCGGACAGGGGTGGACACCGGGGAGCTGTTTTTT
CDR3aa: CASSRTGVDTGELFF

v_gene: TRBV11-2
d_gene: TRBD2
j_gene: TRBJ2-2
abundance: NA
CDR3nt: TGTGCCAGCAGCTTAGTCACTAGCGGTGGGACCGGGGAGCTGTTTTTT
CDR3aa: CASSLVTSGGTGELFF

v_gene: TRBV6-5
d_gene: TRBD2
j_gene: TRBJ2-7
abundance: NA
CDR3nt: TGTGCCAGCAGTTCGACTAGCGGAAGAGAGCAGTACTTC
CDR3aa: CASSSTSGREQYF

v_gene: TRBV21-1
d_gene: NA
j_gene: TRBJ1-2
abundance: NA
CDR3nt: TGTGCCAGCAGCAGCCCCCTACTAGTGAGAACCTTC
CDR3aa: CASSSPLLVRTF

v_gene: TRBV7-9
d_gene: NA
j_gene: TRBJ1-5
abundance: NA
CDR3nt: TGTTCCAGCAGCTTAGGAGCACAGCCCCAGCATTTT
CDR3aa: CSSSLGAQPQHF

v_gene: TRBV7-3
d_gene: TRBD2
j_gene: TRBJ2-2
abundance: once
CDR3nt: TGTGCCAGCAGCTTGATAGGACTAGGAAACACCGGGGAGCTGTTTTTT
CDR3aa: CASSLIGLGNTGELFF

v_gene: TRBV30
d_gene: NA
j_gene: TRBJ2-5
abundance: NA
CDR3nt: TGTGCCTGGACCAAGCCAGGGAGGGAGACCCAGTACTTC
CDR3aa: CAWTKPGRETQYF

v_gene: TRBV5-4
d_gene: NA
j_gene: TRBJ1-2
abundance: NA
CDR3nt: TGTGCCAGCAGCCTGATCGGGGTCCTGTATGGCTACACCTTC
CDR3aa: CASSLIGVLYGYTF

v_gene: TRBV5-1
d_gene: NA
j_gene: TRBJ1-1
abundance: NA
CDR3nt: TGCGCCAGCAGCTTATATCAGGGGAGCACTGAAGCTTTCTTT
CDR3aa: CASSLYQGSTEAFF

v_gene: TRBV6-5
d_gene: NA
j_gene: TRBJ1-1
abundance: NA
CDR3nt: TGTGCCAGCACCCCGGCGGGGGGGACTCCTGAAGCTTTCTTT
CDR3aa: CASTPAGGTPEAFF

v_gene: TRBV6-1
d_gene: NA
j_gene: TRBJ1-1
abundance: NA
CDR3nt: TGTGCCAGCAGTGAACCGGGATTGAACACTGAAGCTTTCTTT
CDR3aa: CASSEPGLNTEAFF

v_gene: TRBV6-1
d_gene: NA
j_gene: TRBJ1-6
abundance: NA
CDR3nt: TGTGCCAGCAAATTGAGGGAAGGGTCACCCCTCCACTTT
CDR3aa: CASKLREGSPLHF

v_gene: TRBV6-1
d_gene: NA
j_gene: TRBJ1-6
abundance: few
CDR3nt: TGTGCCAGCAGCGCATATCCAGGGGTTGATTCACCCCTCCACTTT
CDR3aa: CASSAYPGVDSPLHF

v_gene: TRBV2
d_gene: NA
j_gene: TRBJ1-5
abundance: few
CDR3nt: TGTGCCAGCAGGGAGCGGACGGACCGGGGGAGCAATCAGCCCCAGCATTTT
CDR3aa: CASRERTDRGSNQPQHF

v_gene: TRBV6-4
d_gene: NA
j_gene: TRBJ1-3
abundance: NA
CDR3nt: TGTGCCAGCAGTAGCGAGTCTGGAAACACCATATATTTT
CDR3aa: CASSSESGNTIYF

v_gene: TRBV18
d_gene: TRBD1
j_gene: TRBJ2-1
abundance: NA
CDR3nt: TGTGCCAGCTCACCACGCCCGGGACAGGGGCCCTTATACAATGAGCAGTTCTTC
CDR3aa: CASSPRPGQGPLYNEQFF

v_gene: TRBV5-1
d_gene: NA
j_gene: TRBJ2-3
abundance: NA
CDR3nt: TGCGCCAGCAGCTTGGCCCCCCAGGATGGCACAGATACGCAGTATTTT
CDR3aa: CASSLAPQDGTDTQYF

v_gene: TRBV6-5
d_gene: NA
j_gene: TRBJ2-5
abundance: NA
CDR3nt: TGTGCCAGCAGTTACTCGCCCCAGGGCCACCAAGAGACCCAGTACTTC
CDR3aa: CASSYSPQGHQETQYF

v_gene: TRBV30
d_gene: NA
j_gene: TRBJ1-3
abundance: NA
CDR3nt: TGTGCCTGGAGTGTACCCCCCCAGCAGCGTACCATATATTTT
CDR3aa: CAWSVPPQQRTIYF

v_gene: TRBV28
d_gene: NA
j_gene: TRBJ2-7
abundance: NA
CDR3nt: TGTGCCAGCAGTTTCCCCGCGACAGGCTCCTACGAGCAGTACTTC
CDR3aa: CASSFPATGSYEQYF

v_gene: TRBV7-9
d_gene: NA
j_gene: TRBJ1-1
abundance: few
CDR3nt: TGTTCCAGCAGCTTATCTCCTCAGGTCTGGACTGAAGCTTTCTTT
CDR3aa: CSSSLSPQVWTEAFF

v_gene: TRBV7-6
d_gene: NA
j_gene: TRBJ2-5
abundance: NA
CDR3nt: TGTGCCAGCAGCTTTAATACGGTCTTGGAGGAGACCCAGTACTTC
CDR3aa: CASSFNTVLEETQYF